These 18 T cell receptor beta chains originate from one sample sequenced in a study of blood T cell repertoires in COVID-19 (dated by TCRdb to 2018 to 2021). The library was prepared using the immunoSEQ multiplex PCR assay. Not all clones reach the TCRdb copy of this immuneACCESS table, which keeps in-frame sequences only. Checked studies attribute under half of the gap to unresolved V genes and leave the rest unexplained. For this sample the table gives approximately 170,000 clones, of which roughly 80% were detected only once. The ten most abundant clones make up roughly 2% of the sample. The sequenced sample was peripheral blood. These receptors were obtained from a woman of 80 years or more with acute or convalescent COVID-19.

This clone was seen only once. The chain has TRBV6-2 or TRBV6-3 and TRBJ2-6; maybe TRBD1 (5 bases). Germline CDR1 is MNHEY and CDR2 is SVGEGT. The CDR3 sequence is 19 residues long. Between the trimmed V and J ends, which lost 0 bases and 0 bases, there was a span of 15 bases. The CDR3 sequence: CASSYSLRTYPSGANVLTF. Here the CDR3 DNA reads TGTGCCAGCAGTTACTCCCTTCGGACATACCCCTCTGGGGCCAACGTCCTGACTTTC.

The V gene is TRBV5-8, the J gene TRBJ2-7; D perhaps matches TRBD2 (6 bases). Germline V lookup: CDR1 SGHTS, CDR2 YDEGEE. This CDR3 is built from 16 residues. Trimming stripped 1 base from V and 0 bases from J, with 14 bases between. CDR3 protein: CASSLFRGVYSYEQYF. DNA of the CDR3: TGTGCCAGCAGCTTGTTTCGCGGGGTTTACTCCTACGAGCAGTACTTC.

Only one count was recorded for this clone. The J gene is TRBJ2-7, the V gene TRBV5-4; 7 bases agree with TRBD2. There are 15 residues in the CDR3. Germline V lookup: CDR1 SGHNT, CDR2 YYREEE (reference sequence). V was pared by 5 bases and J by 4 bases, with 12 bases of the junction left unmatched. The CDR3 spells CASRSLISGPYEQYF. In nucleotides, the CDR3 is TGTGCCAGCAGGTCCTTAATTAGCGGGCCGTACGAGCAGTACTTC.

The chain recombines TRBV5-1 with TRBJ1-4; tentatively, D is TRBD1 (6 bases). The CDR3 has 16 amino acids. The germline V and J ends were trimmed by 4 bases and 0 bases, with 13 bases remaining between them. The germline V gene encodes CDR1 SGHRS and CDR2 YFSETQ. The CDR3 sequence: CASSPRGQTTNEKLFF. For the CDR3, the DNA is TGCGCCAGCAGCCCCAGAGGACAGACAACTAATGAAAAACTGTTTTTT.

J is TRBJ2-1 and V is TRBV6-2 or TRBV6-3; 9 nucleotides match TRBD2. The CDR3 is made up of 18 amino acids. The germline V gene has CDR1 MNHEY and CDR2 SVGEGT. V shed 6 bases and J 4 bases; nucleotides not matched to a gene: 16. The CDR3 DNA reads as TGTGCCAGCAGGCCTCCCTTTTTTCTAGCGGGACGATACAATGAGCAGTTCTTC. Its translation is CASRPPFFLAGRYNEQFF.

The genes are TRBV27 and TRBJ1-4, with D unresolved. The CDR3 extends over 14 amino acids. V shed 3 bases and J shed 4 bases, with 9 bases lying between them. Germline V lookup: CDR1 MNHEY, CDR2 SMNVEV (reference sequence). This CDR3 is CASSFWQNNEKLFF. In DNA form, the CDR3 reads TGTGCCAGCAGTTTTTGGCAGAATAATGAAAAACTGTTTTTT.

The gene calls are TRBV2 and TRBJ2-1; 9 bases map to TRBD1. CDR1 SNHLY and CDR2 FYNNEI come from the germline V gene. With V trimmed by 8 bases and J by 7 bases, 12 bases remained unmatched. CDR3 length: 15 amino acids. The CDR3 region is CASGRGTGTGNEQFF. CDR3 nucleotide sequence: TGTGCCAGCGGGCGCGGGACAGGGACGGGTAATGAGCAGTTCTTC.

This clone showed up just a few times. The rearrangement links TRBV5-1 to TRBJ1-1; D unresolved. Looked up from germline, CDR1 is SGHRS and CDR2 is YFSETQ. CDR3 length: 13 amino acids. V lost 2 bases and J lost 3, with 8 bases in between. CDR3 region: CASSFREYTEAFF. CDR3 nucleotide sequence: TGCGCCAGCAGCTTTAGGGAGTACACTGAAGCTTTCTTT.

The rearrangement joins TRBV27 to TRBJ1-4, with D possibly TRBD1 on 6 matching bases. Germline V CDR1 and CDR2: MNHEY, SMNVEV (reference sequence). This CDR3 region has 15 residues. V lost 5 bases and J lost 2, with 12 bases in between. This chain's CDR3 is CASSPMGATNEKLFF. CDR3 sequence (DNA): TGTGCCAGCAGTCCGATGGGGGCCACTAATGAAAAACTGTTTTTT.

V and J are TRBV20-1 and TRBJ2-3; 11 bases are a match to TRBD2. The CDR3 is made up of 15 amino acids. V lost 3 bases, J lost 2 bases, and 4 bases stayed unmatched. CDR1 DFQATT and CDR2 SNEGSKA come from the germline V gene (reference sequence). The CDR3 is CSASKLAGDTDTQYF. Here the CDR3 DNA reads TGCAGTGCTAGTAAACTAGCGGGGGACACAGATACGCAGTATTTT.

This rearrangement joins TRBV7-8 to TRBJ2-5, with 10 bases lining up with TRBD2. The germline CDR1 and CDR2 sequences are SGHVS and FQNEAQ. The CDR3 runs to 16 residues. V lost 1 base and J lost 9; bases outside the gene matches: 11. The chain's CDR3 is CASSLGTSGTLGPQYF. CDR3 bases: TGTGCCAGCAGCTTAGGGACTAGCGGCACTCTTGGTCCCCAGTACTTC.

This chain uses TRBV7-8 with TRBJ1-2, with D perhaps matching TRBD1 (6 bases). Per germline, CDR1 SGHVS and CDR2 FQNEAQ. The V end was cut by 0 bases, the J end by 3 bases, with 8 bases between. The CDR3 spans 14 residues. The CDR3 reads CASSLAGADYGYTF. Written as DNA, the CDR3 is TGTGCCAGCAGCTTAGCGGGGGCGGACTATGGCTACACCTTC.

This chain links TRBV24-1 with TRBJ2-3; weak D call: TRBD2 (6 bases). This CDR3 has 13 residues. CDR1 is KGHDR and CDR2 is SFDVKD in the germline V gene. V was pared by 4 bases and J by 12 bases, with 16 bases between. The CDR3 nucleotides read TGTGCCACCAGTGAGCAAACTGGGGGGACCCAGTATTTT. This sequence encodes CATSEQTGGTQYF.

The genes are TRBV3-1 (or the pseudogene TRBV3-2) and TRBJ2-7; TRBD2 aligns across 9 bases. V lost 4 bases, J lost 6 bases, and 16 bases stayed unmatched. CDR1 and CDR2 (germline): LGHDT, YNNKEL (reference sequence). The CDR3 is 17 amino acids. CDR3 sequence reads: CASSPLQTSGKRGEQYF. DNA for the CDR3: TGTGCCAGCAGCCCCCTTCAGACTAGCGGCAAGAGGGGCGAGCAGTACTTC.

The V gene is TRBV28, the J gene TRBJ1-5; 11 bases fit TRBD1. This CDR3 contains 16 residues. Germline-derived CDR1 and CDR2 are MDHEN and SYDVKM. V shed 4 bases and J 5 bases; nucleotides not matched to a gene: 7. CDR3 region: CASSSPGQGAYQPQHF. For the CDR3, the DNA is TGTGCCAGCAGTTCGCCAGGACAGGGGGCTTATCAGCCCCAGCATTTT.

The rearrangement links TRBV6-5 to TRBJ1-2; possible D gene TRBD1, 5 bases. The CDR3 runs to 13 residues. Trimming shortened V by 6 bases and J by 2 bases, and 10 bases separated the two germline ends. Germline CDR1 MNHEY, CDR2 SVGAGI. The CDR3 nucleotides read TGTGCCAGCAGGCAGACAGAGAACTATGGCTACACCTTC. This encodes CASRQTENYGYTF.

V is TRBV19 and J is TRBJ1-5, with 10 bases identical to TRBD1. CDR1 LNHDA and CDR2 SQIVND come from the germline V gene (reference sequence). This CDR3 spans 17 amino acids. Trimming took 1 base from V and 5 from J; bases not matched to a gene: 8. The chain's CDR3 is CASSIGGQGGFDQPQHF. CDR3 coding DNA: TGTGCCAGTAGTATAGGTGGACAGGGGGGTTTTGATCAGCCCCAGCATTTT.

The chain employs TRBV6-5 and TRBJ1-6; 7 bases map to TRBD1. The CDR3 has 16 residues. With 2 bases clipped from V and 1 base from J, the junction kept 2 bases outside the gene matches. Per the germline V gene, CDR1 is MNHEY and CDR2 is SVGAGI. Written as DNA, the CDR3 is TGTGCCAGCAGTTACGACAGGGATTCCTATAATTCACCCCTCCACTTT. Its protein product is CASSYDRDSYNSPLHF.